These 2 T cell receptor beta chains were sequenced from one sample in a study of PD-1 blockade in classical Hodgkin lymphoma. Every patient was affected by relapse after autologous stem cell transplantation, while exposure to brentuximab vedotin was not uniform. TCRdb's table, derived via immunoSEQ multiplex PCR, lists solely in-frame clones and lacks some. Of about 6,500 clones listed, 77% are singletons. The specimen was peripheral blood mononuclear cells (PBMCs), collected at baseline. The receptors originated from a human donor with classical Hodgkin lymphoma.

V and J are TRBV14 and TRBJ2-3, with 9 bases matching TRBD1. The CDR3 is made up of 17 amino acids. Looked up from germline, CDR1 is SGHDN and CDR2 is FVKESK. The V segment lost 2 bases and the J segment 2 bases; nucleotides outside the gene matches: 8. CDR3 bases: TGTGCCAGCAGCCAACGCCCGGGACAGGGATACACAGATACGCAGTATTTT. Protein product: CASSQRPGQGYTDTQYF.

The chain carries TRBV14 and TRBJ1-5, with 9 positions matching TRBD1. CDR3 size: 19 residues. The germline CDR1 and CDR2 sequences are SGHDN and FVKESK. J gave up 0 bases and V 4 bases, and 13 bases lay outside the gene matches. CDR3 sequence: CASSPLSIQGAYSNQPQHF. CDR3 in DNA: TGTGCCAGCAGCCCTCTTTCGATACAGGGGGCGTATAGCAATCAGCCCCAGCATTTT.